This TCR beta chain was captured in a study of long-term antiretroviral therapy in people with HIV. Sequencing relied on immunoSEQ assay v3.0, run at survey level. Clones were sequenced by immunoSEQ multiplex PCR, and TCRdb holds only the in-frame ones, with some missing. The table has approximately 22,000 clones, roughly 84% seen once; the top ten hold roughly 2.3%. Here the sequenced sample was unsorted PBMCs, taken 3 years after starting antiretroviral therapy. The receptor was isolated from a man over 45 with HIV.

The CDR3 nucleotides read TGTGCCAGCAGTAAACCGGGACAGGGGGCGAGGACTGAAGCTTTCTTT. Amino acid sequence: CASSKPGQGARTEAFF. V usage is TRBV2 and J usage is TRBJ1-1; 12 bases fit TRBD1. Germline CDR1 reads SNHLY; CDR2 reads FYNNEI. The ends lost 5 bases at V and 5 bases at J; junction bases unmatched: 9. The CDR3 runs 16 residues.